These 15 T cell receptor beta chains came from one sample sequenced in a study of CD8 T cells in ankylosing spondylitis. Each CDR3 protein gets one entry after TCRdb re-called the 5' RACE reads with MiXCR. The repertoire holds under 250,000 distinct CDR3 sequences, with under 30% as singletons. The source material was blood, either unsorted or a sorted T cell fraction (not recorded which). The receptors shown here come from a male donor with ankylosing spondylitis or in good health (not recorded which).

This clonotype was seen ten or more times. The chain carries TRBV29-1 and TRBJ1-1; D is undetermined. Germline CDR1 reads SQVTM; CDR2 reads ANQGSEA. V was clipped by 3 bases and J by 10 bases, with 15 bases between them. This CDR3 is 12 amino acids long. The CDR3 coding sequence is TGCAGCGTTGATAGGACGGCCCAAGGAGCTTTCTTT. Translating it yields CSVDRTAQGAFF.

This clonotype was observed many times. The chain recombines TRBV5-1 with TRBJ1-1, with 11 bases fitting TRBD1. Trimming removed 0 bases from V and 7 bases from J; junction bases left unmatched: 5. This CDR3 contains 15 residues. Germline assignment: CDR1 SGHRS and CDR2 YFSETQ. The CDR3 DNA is TGCGCCAGCAGCTTGGTTGGACAGGGGGCTATTGAAGCTTTCTTT. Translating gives CASSLVGQGAIEAFF. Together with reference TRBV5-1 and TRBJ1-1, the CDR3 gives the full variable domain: KAGVTQTPRYLIKTRGQQVTLSCSPISGHRSVSWYQQTPGQGLQFLFEYFSETQRNKGNFPGRFSGRQFSNSRSEMNVSTLELGDSALYLCASSLVGQGAIEAFFGQGTRLTVV.

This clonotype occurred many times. Written as DNA, the CDR3 is TGTGCCAGCAGCTCGGGACTCATCTCCTACAATGAGCAGTTCTTC. It is translated as CASSSGLISYNEQFF. The J gene is TRBJ2-1, the V gene TRBV5-5; the D gene is possibly TRBD2 (6 bases). V was clipped by 3 bases and J by 0 bases, with 10 bases between them. CDR1 SGHKS and CDR2 YYEKEE come from the germline V gene (reference sequence). This CDR3 comprises 15 residues.

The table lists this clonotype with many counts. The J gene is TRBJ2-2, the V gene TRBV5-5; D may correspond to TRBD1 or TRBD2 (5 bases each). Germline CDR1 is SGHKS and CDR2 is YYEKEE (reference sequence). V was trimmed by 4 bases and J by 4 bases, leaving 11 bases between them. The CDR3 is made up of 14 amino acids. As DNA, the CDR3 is TGTGCCAGCAGCAATCAGGGAGCCACCGGGGAGCTGTTTTTT. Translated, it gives CASSNQGATGELFF.

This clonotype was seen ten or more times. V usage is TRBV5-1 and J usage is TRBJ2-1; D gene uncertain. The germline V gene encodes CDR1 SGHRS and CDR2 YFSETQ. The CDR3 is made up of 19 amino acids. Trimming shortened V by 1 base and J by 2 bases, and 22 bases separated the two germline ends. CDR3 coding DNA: TGCGCCAGCAGCTTGAGGCCAAAACTAACCGACACGACCTACAATGAGCAGTTCTTC. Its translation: CASSLRPKLTDTTYNEQFF. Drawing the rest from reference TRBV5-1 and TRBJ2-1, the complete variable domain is KAGVTQTPRYLIKTRGQQVTLSCSPISGHRSVSWYQQTPGQGLQFLFEYFSETQRNKGNFPGRFSGRQFSNSRSEMNVSTLELGDSALYLCASSLRPKLTDTTYNEQFFGPGTRLTVL.

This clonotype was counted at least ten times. CDR3 region: CASSQLPTRGNEQFF. CDR3 bases: TGCGCCAGCAGCCAACTCCCCACTAGGGGCAATGAGCAGTTCTTC. The chain uses TRBV4-1 and TRBJ2-1, with D possibly called TRBD1 or TRBD2 (5 bases each). The CDR3 has 15 amino acids. Trimming pared 2 bases from V and 6 bases from J, leaving 14 bases between. Looked up from germline, CDR1 is MGHRA and CDR2 is YSYEKL.

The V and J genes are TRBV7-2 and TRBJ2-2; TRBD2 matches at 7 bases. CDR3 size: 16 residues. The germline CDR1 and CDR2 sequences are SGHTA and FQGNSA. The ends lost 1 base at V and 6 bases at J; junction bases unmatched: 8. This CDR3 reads CASSLDGGRGSGELFF. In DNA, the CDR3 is TGTGCCAGCAGCTTAGATGGCGGGAGAGGATCCGGGGAGCTGTTTTTT.

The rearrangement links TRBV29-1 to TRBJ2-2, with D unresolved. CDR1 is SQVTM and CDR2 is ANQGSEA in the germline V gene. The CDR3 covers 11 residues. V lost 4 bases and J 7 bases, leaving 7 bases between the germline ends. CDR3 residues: CSVASNGELFF. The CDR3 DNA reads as TGCAGCGTTGCCTCCAACGGGGAGCTGTTTTTT.

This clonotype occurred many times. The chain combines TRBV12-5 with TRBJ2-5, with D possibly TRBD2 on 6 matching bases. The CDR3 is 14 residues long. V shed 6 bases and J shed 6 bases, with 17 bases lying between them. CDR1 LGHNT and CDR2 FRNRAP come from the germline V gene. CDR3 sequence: CASGSSRGIQTQYF. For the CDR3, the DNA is TGTGCTAGTGGATCCAGCCGGGGGATACAGACCCAGTACTTC. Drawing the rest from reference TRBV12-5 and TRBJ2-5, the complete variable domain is DARVTQTPRHKVTEMGQEVTMRCQPILGHNTVFWYRQTMMQGLELLAYFRNRAPLDDSGMPKDRFSAEMPDATLATLKIQPSEPRDSAVYFCASGSSRGIQTQYFGPGTRLLVL.

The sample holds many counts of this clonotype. CDR3 nucleotides: TGCAGTGCTAGACCGCCCTCCCGGCAGAACACTGAAGCTTTCTTT. It codes for CSARPPSRQNTEAFF. The chain uses TRBV20-1 and TRBJ1-1, with unresolved D. Germline CDR1 and CDR2: DFQATT and SNEGSKA (reference sequence). V gave up 2 bases and J gave up 1 base, with 14 bases separating them. CDR3 length equals 15 residues.

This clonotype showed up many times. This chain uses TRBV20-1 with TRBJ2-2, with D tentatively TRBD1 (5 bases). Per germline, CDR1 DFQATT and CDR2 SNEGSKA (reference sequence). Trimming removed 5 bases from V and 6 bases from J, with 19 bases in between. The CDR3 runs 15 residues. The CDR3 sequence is CSADVLRASAGELFF. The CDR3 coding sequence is TGCAGTGCTGATGTCCTCAGGGCTTCCGCCGGGGAGCTGTTTTTT.

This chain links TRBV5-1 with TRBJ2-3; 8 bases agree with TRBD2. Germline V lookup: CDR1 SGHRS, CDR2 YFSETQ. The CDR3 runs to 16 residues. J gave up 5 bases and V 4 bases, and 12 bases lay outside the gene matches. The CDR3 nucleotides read TGCGCCAGCAGCGACTCCAGAGCGGGAGAACGAGATACGCAGTATTTT. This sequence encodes CASSDSRAGERDTQYF.

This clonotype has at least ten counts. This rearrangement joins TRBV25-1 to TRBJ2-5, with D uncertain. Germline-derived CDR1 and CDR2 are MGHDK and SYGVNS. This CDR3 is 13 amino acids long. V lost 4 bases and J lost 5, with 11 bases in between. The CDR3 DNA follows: TGTGCCAGCAGTGGGGGTGCCCGTGAGACCCAGTACTTC. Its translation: CASSGGARETQYF. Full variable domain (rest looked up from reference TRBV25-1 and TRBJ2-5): EADIYQTPRYLVIGTGKKITLECSQTMGHDKMYWYQQDPGMELHLIHYSYGVNSTEKGDLSSESTVSRIRTEHFPLTLESARPSHTSQYLCASSGGARETQYFGPGTRLLVL.

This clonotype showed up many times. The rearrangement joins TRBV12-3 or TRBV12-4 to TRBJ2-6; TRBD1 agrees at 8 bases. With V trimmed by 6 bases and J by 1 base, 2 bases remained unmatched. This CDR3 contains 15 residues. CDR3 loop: CASSRTGSGANVLTF. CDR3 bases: TGTGCCAGCAGCCGGACAGGGTCTGGGGCCAACGTCCTGACTTTC.

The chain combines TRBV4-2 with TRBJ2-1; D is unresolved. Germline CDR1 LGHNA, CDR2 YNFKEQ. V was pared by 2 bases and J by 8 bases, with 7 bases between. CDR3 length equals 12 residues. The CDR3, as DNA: TGTGCCAGCAGCCAACGAGGTGATGAGCAGTTCTTC. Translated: CASSQRGDEQFF.